The clone carrying this T cell receptor (beta chain) has at least ten counts. Antigen specificity is unknown. The source of the sample is a study of blood T cells in healthy people across ages. Sample-barcoded 5' priming and a J-beta primer mix drove a second PCR of 7 to 11 cycles. TCRdb analysed the 5' RACE reads with MiXCR anew, one entry per CDR3 protein. Here the sample spans 500,000 to 550,000 distinct CDR3 sequences, around 24% being singletons. Study-wide points: Leaving the PBMCs unsorted stopped any conclusive comparison of naive versus antigen-experienced cells.

This same sample was also taken into another study, of T cells of mothers and their children. This second report adds: All donors were healthy and Caucasian; they were a few mothers and their six children.

Sequences were obtained from blood. The sequence derives from a boy aged 5-17 years in good health.

The CDR3 DNA reads as TGCAGTGCTAGAGAAGGACAGGGGTTAAATTCTGAAGCTTTCTTT. Translated, it gives CSAREGQGLNSEAFF. The chain employs TRBV20-1 and TRBJ1-1; 9 bases match TRBD1. Germline V gives CDR1 DFQATT, CDR2 SNEGSKA (reference sequence). The CDR3 is 15 amino acids. V lost 0 bases to trimming and J lost 6 bases; unmatched junction nucleotides: 8.